Shown below are 29 T cell receptor beta chains from a single sample sequenced in a study of blood T cell repertoires in COVID-19. Profiled with immunoSEQ multiplex PCR; TCRdb holds only in-frame clones, not every one. The sample consists of roughly 150,000 clones, 75% to 85% of them appearing once. Sequenced input: peripheral blood. These receptors all stem from a woman between 50 and 59 years old in a cohort sampled during active or convalescent COVID-19.

The V and J genes are TRBV11-2 and TRBJ2-2, with D hard to call. Germline lookup yields CDR1 SGHAT and CDR2 FQNNGV. V was pared by 4 bases and J by 9 bases, with 9 bases between. The length of the CDR3 is 12 residues. The DNA for the CDR3 is TGTGCCAGCAGCTCAGTAATCCGGGAGCTGTTTTTT. Protein: CASSSVIRELFF.

The J gene is TRBJ1-5, the V gene TRBV7-2; 7 nucleotides match TRBD1. The germline CDR1 and CDR2 sequences are SGHTA and FQGNSA. The CDR3 loop spans 15 amino acids. The V and J ends lost 1 base and 6 bases, in that order; junction bases with no gene match: 6. The CDR3 DNA reads as TGTGCCAGCAGCTTAGACAGGGGTGAGGCTCAGCCCCAGCATTTT. Protein product: CASSLDRGEAQPQHF.

Only one count was recorded for this clone. V gene TRBV6-5 combines with J gene TRBJ2-7, with TRBD2 matching over 7 bases. The CDR3 is 15 residues long. With V trimmed by 0 bases and J by 0 bases, 2 bases remained unmatched. Germline values: CDR1 MNHEY, CDR2 SVGAGI. The CDR3 here is CASSYSGGSSYEQYF. The CDR3 region has the DNA TGTGCCAGCAGTTACTCGGGGGGGAGCTCCTACGAGCAGTACTTC.

This chain uses TRBV5-5 with TRBJ2-5, with D unresolved. This CDR3 is 14 amino acids long. Trimming shortened V by 0 bases and J by 0 bases, and 6 bases separated the two germline ends. In germline, CDR1 is SGHKS, CDR2 YYEKEE (reference sequence). CDR3 loop: CASSLDTYQETQYF. CDR3 coding DNA: TGTGCCAGCAGCTTGGACACCTACCAAGAGACCCAGTACTTC. Full variable domain (rest looked up from reference TRBV5-5 and TRBJ2-5): DAGVTQSPTHLIKTRGQQVTLRCSPISGHKSVSWYQQVLGQGPQFIFQYYEKEERGRGNFPDRFSARQFPNYSSELNVNALLLGDSALYLCASSLDTYQETQYFGPGTRLLVL.

The chain recombines TRBV4-3 with TRBJ1-2; TRBD1 aligns across 7 bases. The trim removed 2 bases at V and 7 bases at J, leaving 7 bases unmatched. Germline CDR1 and CDR2: LGHNA and YSLEER. There are 14 residues in the CDR3. Here the CDR3 reads CASSQRGQSSGYTF. For the CDR3, the DNA is TGCGCCAGCAGCCAACGGGGACAGAGCTCTGGCTACACCTTC.

The chain has TRBV7-3 and TRBJ2-5; TRBD1 matches at 8 bases. CDR1 and CDR2 (germline): SGHTA, FQGTGA. The length of the CDR3 is 16 residues. Germline trimming cut 2 bases from V and 4 bases from J; bases unmatched to any gene: 9. CDR3 loop: CASSLGGGTGGETQYF. As DNA, the CDR3 is TGTGCCAGCAGCTTAGGTGGCGGGACAGGCGGAGAGACCCAGTACTTC.

The chain is built from TRBV7-8 and TRBJ1-5; tentative D call: TRBD1 (6 bases). Germline CDR1 reads SGHVS; CDR2 reads FQNEAQ. Trimming stripped 5 bases from V and 0 bases from J, with 11 bases between. The CDR3 is 15 amino acids. The CDR3 coding sequence is TGTGCCAGCAGCACACGACAGGATAGCAATCAGCCCCAGCATTTT. It yields the protein CASSTRQDSNQPQHF.

V and J are TRBV18 and TRBJ1-1; 12 nucleotides align to TRBD1. Germline V CDR1 and CDR2: KGHSH, LQKENI. Unmatched junction bases numbered 8, after V lost 6 bases and J lost 0 bases. This CDR3 is 17 amino acids long. CDR3 nucleotides: TGTGCCAGCTCTCGCCGGGACAGGGGGCTTATGAACACTGAAGCTTTCTTT. This translates into CASSRRDRGLMNTEAFF.

The CDR3 nucleotides read TGTGCCAGCAGCCGGGACAGGGTTACACCCCTCCACTTT. Translated: CASSRDRVTPLHF. V is TRBV7-9 and J is TRBJ1-6; 9 bases align to TRBD1. This CDR3 spans 13 amino acids. The germline gives CDR1 SEHNR, CDR2 FQNEAQ (reference sequence). J was trimmed by 11 bases and V by 5 bases; bases with no gene match: 4.

V and J are TRBV6-5 and TRBJ1-1, with D perhaps TRBD1 (5 bases). CDR1 and CDR2 (germline): MNHEY, SVGAGI. Trimming removed 11 bases at V and 9 bases at J, with 19 bases between. CDR3 size: 12 residues. The CDR3 protein is CAGRTGESKAFF. The CDR3, as DNA: TGTGCCGGACGAACAGGAGAATCTAAAGCTTTCTTT.

The chain combines TRBV27 with TRBJ2-7, with TRBD1 matching over 12 bases. The germline gives CDR1 MNHEY, CDR2 SMNVEV (reference sequence). The length of the CDR3 is 13 residues. V lost 6 bases, J lost 6 bases, and 3 bases stayed unmatched. CDR3 sequence: CASSRDRGREQYF. The CDR3 coding sequence is TGTGCCAGCAGCCGGGACAGGGGGCGCGAGCAGTACTTC.

CDR3: CASSLTGGGSEQYF. Here the CDR3 DNA reads TGTGCCAGCAGCTTAACAGGGGGAGGGAGCGAGCAGTACTTC. This chain uses TRBV7-3 with TRBJ2-7; possible D gene TRBD2, 7 bases. From germline, CDR1 is SGHTA and CDR2 FQGTGA. The CDR3 contains 14 residues. V was trimmed by 0 bases and J by 6 bases, leaving 12 bases between them. Variable domain in full (rest from reference TRBV7-3 and TRBJ2-7): GAGVSQTPSNKVTEKGKYVELRCDPISGHTALYWYRQSLGQGPEFLIYFQGTGAADDSGLPNDRFFAVRPEGSVSTLKIQRTERGDSAVYLCASSLTGGGSEQYFGPGTRLTVT.

This clone was seen a handful of times. The genes are TRBV5-1 and TRBJ1-2, with D possibly matching TRBD1 (6 bases). Trimming shortened V by 4 bases and J by 3 bases, and 13 bases separated the two germline ends. This CDR3 comprises 14 residues. The germline gives CDR1 SGHRS, CDR2 YFSETQ. CDR3 sequence reads: CASSPDGGYYGYTF. The CDR3 DNA reads TGCGCCAGCAGCCCGGATGGGGGCTACTATGGCTACACCTTC.

This chain uses TRBV20-1 with TRBJ2-3; TRBD1 matches at 7 bases. CDR1 is DFQATT and CDR2 is SNEGSKA in the germline V gene (reference sequence). The junction had 1 base not matched to a gene; V was cut back by 3 bases and J by 4 bases. The CDR3 has 12 amino acids. CDR3 bases: TGCAGTGCTAGTACAGGGGCAGATACGCAGTATTTT. It encodes CSASTGADTQYF.

The chain combines TRBV7-9 with TRBJ1-2; 7 bases are shared with TRBD1. CDR3 length: 14 residues. The germline gives CDR1 SEHNR, CDR2 FQNEAQ (reference sequence). The V gene end was trimmed by 7 bases and the J gene end by 3 bases; junction bases not matched to a gene: 8. CDR3 residues: CASKKSGTDYGYTF. CDR3 DNA: TGTGCCAGCAAAAAGTCCGGGACAGACTATGGCTACACCTTC.

The chain carries TRBV7-9 and TRBJ2-7; 9 nucleotides match TRBD2. The CDR3 covers 15 residues. Trimming at V came to 1 base and at J to 7 bases, leaving 8 bases not matched to a gene. Germline CDR1 SEHNR, CDR2 FQNEAQ (reference sequence). This chain's CDR3 is CASSLVASGVREQYF. DNA for the CDR3: TGTGCCAGCAGCTTAGTTGCTAGCGGGGTCCGGGAGCAGTACTTC.

This clone showed up many times. The V and J genes are TRBV11-3 and TRBJ2-1; 11 nucleotides agree with TRBD1. Per the germline V gene, CDR1 is SGHNT and CDR2 is YENEEA. CDR3 size: 15 residues. Germline trimming cut 3 bases from V and 3 bases from J; bases unmatched to any gene: 1. The CDR3 sequence is CASSLDRGLYNEQFF. DNA of the CDR3: TGTGCCAGCAGCTTGGACAGGGGGCTCTACAATGAGCAGTTCTTC.

The chain joins TRBV6-2 or TRBV6-3 to TRBJ2-5, with 11 nucleotides matching TRBD2. V was pared by 6 bases and J by 5 bases, with 8 bases of the junction left unmatched. This CDR3 comprises 15 residues. Per germline, CDR1 MNHEY and CDR2 SVGEGT. The CDR3 sequence is CASSPLAGGSETQYF. The DNA of the CDR3 is TGTGCCAGCAGCCCCCTAGCGGGGGGCTCGGAGACCCAGTACTTC.

The CDR3 is CASSPTGVGTEAFF. Here the CDR3 DNA reads TGTGCCAGCAGCCCCACAGGGGTAGGGACTGAAGCTTTCTTT. The chain has TRBV3-1 (or the pseudogene TRBV3-2) and TRBJ1-1, with 7 positions matching TRBD1. This CDR3 is 14 amino acids long. V gave up 4 bases and J gave up 5 bases; unmatched junction bases: 7. Germline lookup yields CDR1 LGHDT and CDR2 YNNKEL (reference sequence).

The V call is TRBV6-5, the J call TRBJ1-5; tentatively, D is TRBD1 (5 bases). Germline CDR1 MNHEY, CDR2 SVGAGI. This CDR3 contains 15 residues. V was trimmed by 6 bases and J by 5 bases, leaving 17 bases between them. DNA of the CDR3: TGTGCCAGCAGGACCAAACAGGTCACTCATCAGCCCCAGCATTTT. Protein product: CASRTKQVTHQPQHF.

The chain has TRBV19 and TRBJ2-6; no clear D. The length of the CDR3 is 15 residues. CDR1 LNHDA and CDR2 SQIVND come from the germline V gene (reference sequence). V dropped 2 bases and J dropped 0 bases, with 5 bases sitting between them. The CDR3 here is CASSIWHSGANVLTF. The CDR3 DNA is TGTGCCAGTAGTATATGGCACTCTGGGGCCAACGTCCTGACTTTC.

V and J are TRBV30 and TRBJ2-3, with 10 bases matching TRBD2. This CDR3 has 16 residues. Trimming removed 3 bases from V and 5 bases from J; junction bases left unmatched: 11. Germline V gives CDR1 GTSNPN, CDR2 SVGIG (reference sequence). The CDR3 reads CAWSPLAGGVGDTQYF. CDR3 nucleotide sequence: TGTGCCTGGAGCCCATTAGCGGGGGGCGTCGGAGATACGCAGTATTTT.

The genes are TRBV7-9 and TRBJ1-3; D ambiguous. CDR3 length: 14 residues. CDR1 is SEHNR and CDR2 is FQNEAQ in the germline V gene (reference sequence). V lost 1 base and J 4 bases, leaving 8 bases between the germline ends. CDR3 residues: CASSLDTVGNTIYF. CDR3 sequence (DNA): TGTGCCAGCAGCTTAGATACGGTCGGAAACACCATATATTTT.

This clone was seen only once. The genes are TRBV5-8 and TRBJ2-7; D uncertain. Trimming shortened V by 4 bases and J by 4 bases, and 9 bases separated the two germline ends. The CDR3 has 12 residues. In germline, CDR1 is SGHTS, CDR2 YDEGEE. The chain's CDR3 is CASSLQRYEQYF. The CDR3 nucleotides are TGTGCCAGCAGCCTCCAGAGGTACGAGCAGTACTTC.

The gene calls are TRBV28 and TRBJ2-3; D remains unclear. The CDR3 sequence is 14 residues long. V was clipped by 6 bases and J by 3 bases, with 13 bases between them. Looked up from germline, CDR1 is MDHEN and CDR2 is SYDVKM. CDR3 DNA sequence: TGTGCCAGCAGCGGAGCGACGGCAACAGATACGCAGTATTTT. Translated: CASSGATATDTQYF. The full variable domain, completed using reference TRBV28 and TRBJ2-3, is DVKVTQSSRYLVKRTGEKVFLECVQDMDHENMFWYRQDPGLGLRLIYFSYDVKMKEKGDIPEGYSVSREKKERFSLILESASTNQTSMYLCASSGATATDTQYFGPGTRLTVL.

The chain is built from TRBV5-6 and TRBJ1-2; 10 nucleotides match TRBD1. V shed 3 bases and J 8 bases; nucleotides not matched to a gene: 19. Germline CDR1 and CDR2: SGHDT and YYEEEE. This CDR3 contains 18 residues. CDR3 amino acids: CASSYRGTGVNFWNGYTF. CDR3 coding DNA: TGTGCCAGCAGCTATAGGGGGACAGGGGTCAATTTTTGGAACGGCTACACCTTC.

This clone has only a few counts. The V gene is TRBV5-5, the J gene TRBJ1-5, with D perhaps TRBD1 (6 bases). The CDR3 totals 13 residues. The germline gives CDR1 SGHKS, CDR2 YYEKEE (reference sequence). V lost 0 bases to trimming and J lost 12 bases, with 13 bases between them. The CDR3 DNA sequence: TGTGCCAGCAGCTTGGATTATCAGGGGAACCAGCATTTT. Amino acids: CASSLDYQGNQHF. Full variable domain (remainder filled in from reference TRBV5-5 and TRBJ1-5): DAGVTQSPTHLIKTRGQQVTLRCSPISGHKSVSWYQQVLGQGPQFIFQYYEKEERGRGNFPDRFSARQFPNYSSELNVNALLLGDSALYLCASSLDYQGNQHFGDGTRLSIL.

The chain links TRBV5-1 to TRBJ2-7, with D perhaps TRBD2 (7 bases). Germline assignment: CDR1 SGHRS and CDR2 YFSETQ. The V end lost 0 bases, the J end lost 2 bases, and 18 bases lay between the germline ends. The CDR3 contains 17 residues. The CDR3 here is CASSLASRGPTAYEQYF. CDR3 coding DNA: TGCGCCAGCAGCTTGGCCTCGCGGGGGCCGACCGCCTACGAGCAGTACTTC.

The chain employs TRBV28 and TRBJ1-2, with 8 bases identical to TRBD1. The length of the CDR3 is 19 residues. Germline V gene sequence: CDR1 MDHEN, CDR2 SYDVKM. Losses at the gene ends were 6 bases for V and 5 bases for J; bases not matched to a gene: 23. The CDR3 DNA reads as TGTGCCAGCAGGAGACTCTTGGGTCAGGGGGCCCTCTCTAGGTATGGCTACACCTTC. This translates into CASRRLLGQGALSRYGYTF.